This T cell receptor beta chain was identified in a study of blood T cell repertoires in COVID-19. J lost 2 bases, V lost 8 bases, and 6 bases had no gene match. Germline CDR1 GTSNPN, CDR2 SVGIG (reference sequence). The CDR3 loop spans 14 amino acids. The protocol was immunoSEQ multiplex PCR, while the TCRdb copy is restricted to in-frame clones and leaves out a portion. This table has approximately 260,000 clones, 75% to 90% appearing once. Specimen: peripheral blood. The gene calls are TRBV30 and TRBJ2-6, with 7 bases fitting TRBD2. The clonotype was recovered from a woman aged 55-75 years with active or convalescent COVID-19. Written as DNA, the CDR3 is TGTGCCCAAATGGCGGGGGCTGGGGCCAACGTCCTGACTTTC. Translated, it gives CAQMAGAGANVLTF.